The clone carrying this T cell receptor beta chain was picked up many times. Its antigen is unknown. RNA transcripts served as template for amplifying TCR beta CDR3 sequences. Second-round multiplex PCR came after a first-round RT-PCR that employed HTBI primers. MiXCR, run by TCRdb on the multiplex PCR reads, gives a single entry per CDR3 protein. The sample lists approximately 150,000 distinct CDR3 sequences, around 39% occurring once. This specimen belongs to a study of Graves' ophthalmopathy and Graves' hyperthyroidism. General study results and limits: A 13-signature model separated ophthalmopathy from stable hyperthyroidism, just over 85% sensitivity, roughly 81% specificity.

Uncontrolled infections, other autoimmune diseases, pregnancy or lactation barred patients from enrollment. PBMCs had their origin in fresh peripheral blood (roughly 11 ml). The CDR3 contains 15 residues. V was cut by 5 bases and J by 2 bases, with 15 bases left in between. The TCR was taken from a man in his thirties or forties with Graves' ophthalmopathy. The chain employs TRBV12-3 or TRBV12-4 and TRBJ2-5; TRBD1 might be the D (6 bases). Sequencing used peripheral blood. The CDR3 is CASSPTGNLQETQYF. In nucleotides, the CDR3 is TGTGCCAGCAGTCCGACAGGAAATCTGCAAGAGACCCAGTACTTC.